This TCR beta chain comes out of a study of cytomegalovirus exposure and HLA in healthy donors. Study outcomes and limitations: There were several of the most significant clusters that appeared linked to common viral pathogens in a later analysis.

Germline CDR1 reads MNHEY; CDR2 reads SVGAGI. V was pared by 6 bases and J by 7 bases, with 11 bases of the junction left unmatched. The CDR3 is 15 residues long. With 60 Vbeta and 13 Jbeta primers, the PCR was carried out. Method: immunoSEQ multiplex PCR; TCRdb's copy keeps in-frame clones and lacks some. Among 130,000 or so clones listed, around 77% were seen once. This clone has more than one count but fewer than ten. Its antigen remains unknown. The receptor was derived from a man under 40 in good health and CMV-seronegative. The chain links TRBV6-5 to TRBJ2-1; 8 bases match TRBD1. Sequencing used PBMCs. The CDR3 nucleotides read TGTGCCAGCAGCCTATCGGGACAGGCACAAAATGAGCAGTTCTTC. Translating it yields CASSLSGQAQNEQFF.